This entry is about one TCR beta chain. What it recognizes is unknown. This sample was taken from a study of T cell responses to AZD1222 COVID-19 vaccine. As for the study in general: Second doses were pooled across both intervals (about 4 or about 12 weeks).

Study-wide results and limits: Most donors were white British and more were female, and clonal diversity was possibly underestimated. Among spike-specific TCRs, nearly half reportedly target unmutated variant regions. Repertoires were obtained solely post-peak T cell response.

V shed 4 bases and J 6 bases; nucleotides not matched to a gene: 11. CDR3 size: 15 residues. CDR1 is KGHSH, CDR2 LQKENI, per germline. Produced via immunoSEQ multiplex PCR; TCRdb's table is partial and in-frame only. The sample has under 200,000 clones; roughly nine tenths are singletons. The chain employs TRBV18 and TRBJ2-7; 8 nucleotides match TRBD1. The TCR was taken from an adult in good health. The sample here was peripheral blood, taken on day 0 of AZD1222 vaccination. CDR3 loop: CASSQNGQGLSEQYF. CDR3 bases: TGTGCCAGCTCACAAAACGGACAGGGTCTCTCCGAGCAGTACTTC.